This T cell receptor (beta chain) was observed in a study of cytomegalovirus exposure and HLA in healthy donors. At the level of the study: Membership in the Caucasian-associated ancestry cluster was found for 81% of 350 to 450 genotyped donors.

The PCR used 60 Vbeta and 13 Jbeta primers. Measured with immunoSEQ multiplex PCR; TCRdb has only the in-frame clones, and not every one. The data show about 150,000 clones, 60% to 80% seen once. Germline V CDR1 and CDR2: MNHNS, SASEGT. With V trimmed by 2 bases and J by 5 bases, 11 bases remained unmatched. The CDR3 loop spans 16 amino acids. V gene TRBV6-1 combines with J gene TRBJ2-7; TRBD1 aligns across 8 bases. The sample taken for sequencing was PBMCs. This TCR derives from a woman between 50 and 59 years old in good health and CMV-seropositive. CDR3 coding DNA: TGTGCCAGCAGTGAAAATCATGGGGACAGGTCAAACGAGCAGTACTTC. Translating it yields CASSENHGDRSNEQYF.